The rows below give T cell receptor beta chains drawn from one sample of a study of T cell repertoires and HLA-DP antigens. Which antigens these TCRs recognize remains unknown. Clones were sequenced by immunoSEQ multiplex PCR, and TCRdb holds only the in-frame ones, with some missing. This sample has roughly 110,000 clones, with 80% to 95% found just once. Sequenced input: CD4+ T cells from PBMCs. The receptors originated from a woman aged 18-30 years in good health and CMV-seronegative. CDR3s leave out the opening cysteine and the closing phenylalanine or tryptophan. Fields, in order: clone size, J gene, D gene, V gene, CDR3 protein. D genes are given only for firm matches. The listing skips clone size in some rows; elsewhere it reads once, few, many or a size class.

NA TRBJ1-6 TRBD1 TRBV5-6 ASSFWTGRSSYNSPLH
NA TRBJ1-1 NA TRBV27 ASSSNTEAF
once TRBJ2-2 NA TRBV27 ASSLGSLNGELF
NA TRBJ1-5 NA TRBV7-9 ASSYDSSNQPQH
NA TRBJ2-7 TRBD2 TRBV5-1 ASSLTSLAGKVGQY
NA TRBJ1-2 TRBD1 TRBV6-6 ASSYRTGPSEYGYT
NA TRBJ1-6 NA TRBV28 ASSRPTAGNSPLH
NA TRBJ1-1 TRBD1 TRBV5-1 ASSIKGGAKAF
NA TRBJ2-5 NA TRBV28 ASRPRGPVPSREAQY
NA TRBJ1-1 NA TRBV28 ASRSDSWAEAF
NA TRBJ1-2 TRBD1 TRBV28 ASSLSDRDGYT
NA TRBJ2-3 NA TRBV10-1 ASSEGVTDTQY
NA TRBJ1-3 NA TRBV18 ASRRPIQRGTPTSGNTIY
NA TRBJ2-4 TRBD1 TRBV5-1 ASSQDRDVPQY
NA TRBJ2-1 TRBD1 TRBV4-2 ASSHSGTGVNEQF
NA TRBJ1-1 NA TRBV18 ASSLSLETEAF
NA TRBJ2-7 NA TRBV27 ASSLKWDVSYEQY
NA TRBJ1-5 NA TRBV6-5 ASSYSGQPQH
NA TRBJ2-5 NA TRBV5-4 ASSEKYQETQY
once TRBJ2-5 TRBD1 TRBV19 ASSTLIRDRGRRETQY
NA TRBJ2-5 TRBD2 TRBV5-1 ASMGGIAGRQETQY
NA TRBJ1-2 NA TRBV6-1 ASSDLSIGGYT
NA TRBJ1-2 NA TRBV4-1 ASSPMMRGGLADYGYT
NA TRBJ1-2 NA TRBV19 ASTHGRGRGYGYT
NA TRBJ2-1 TRBD2 TRBV4-1 ASSPRPTSGNNEQF